A selection of T cell receptor beta chains follows, all from one sample in a study of metastatic and nonmetastatic thyroid tumors. TCRdb re-called the PCR reads via MiXCR. The sample records 15,000 to 25,000 clones, about a quarter being singletons. The source material was blood. Receptors originate from a male donor with papillary thyroid cancer or a benign thyroid nodule (not recorded which). Some clones in this sample may be carry-over from other donors' samples. The CDR3 runs from the conserved cysteine through the conserved F or W. Fields, in order: clone size, V gene, J gene, D gene, CDR3 protein, CDR3 DNA. D genes are given only for firm matches. A clone size is listed for some rows: how often the clone was seen (once, few, many), or a class if it is expanded.

abundance: medium-sized; v_gene: TRBV7-2; j_gene: TRBJ2-1; d_gene: TRBD2; CDR3aa: CASSVRPPGLIYNEQFF; CDR3nt: TGTGCCAGCAGCGTCCGTCCTCCGGGACTAATCTACAATGAGCAGTTCTTC
abundance: .; v_gene: TRBV4-2; j_gene: TRBJ1-2; d_gene: .; CDR3aa: CASSPMGVVGGYTF; CDR3nt: TGTGCCAGCAGCCCGATGGGGGTCGTTGGTGGCTACACCTTC
abundance: .; v_gene: TRBV7-2; j_gene: TRBJ1-1; d_gene: .; CDR3aa: CASSLGGFGHTEAFF; CDR3nt: TGTGCCAGCAGCTTAGGGGGTTTTGGACACACTGAAGCTTTCTTT
abundance: many; v_gene: TRBV19; j_gene: TRBJ2-3; d_gene: .; CDR3aa: CATSRGLADTQYF; CDR3nt: TGTGCCACCAGTAGGGGGTTGGCAGATACGCAGTATTTT
abundance: .; v_gene: TRBV27; j_gene: TRBJ1-5; d_gene: .; CDR3aa: CAISLAWNQPQHF; CDR3nt: TGTGCCATCAGCTTAGCGTGGAATCAGCCCCAGCATTTT
abundance: medium-sized; v_gene: TRBV6-2/TRBV6-3; j_gene: TRBJ1-5; d_gene: .; CDR3aa: CASSRLGGYSNQPQHF; CDR3nt: TGTGCCAGCAGTCGATTAGGGGGGTATAGCAATCAGCCCCAGCATTTT
abundance: few; v_gene: TRBV27; j_gene: TRBJ2-7; d_gene: .; CDR3aa: CDSNTGRSSYEQYF; CDR3nt: TGTGACAGCAATACAGGGCGGAGCTCCTACGAGCAGTACTTC
abundance: .; v_gene: TRBV12-3/TRBV12-4; j_gene: TRBJ2-7; d_gene: .; CDR3aa: CASSLMGTEAYEQYF; CDR3nt: TGTGCCAGCAGTTTAATGGGGACGGAAGCCTACGAGCAGTACTTC
abundance: .; v_gene: TRBV7-2; j_gene: TRBJ2-7; d_gene: TRBD1; CDR3aa: CASSSPRDSSYEQYF; CDR3nt: TGTGCCAGCAGCTCCCCCCGGGACAGCTCCTACGAGCAGTACTTC
abundance: medium-sized; v_gene: TRBV4-1; j_gene: TRBJ1-6; d_gene: .; CDR3aa: CASSQDGEDLHF; CDR3nt: TGCGCCAGCAGCCAAGACGGTGAGGACCTCCACTTT
abundance: .; v_gene: TRBV11-2; j_gene: TRBJ1-6; d_gene: .; CDR3aa: CASSLVVVGGLSSYNSPLHF; CDR3nt: TGTGCCAGCAGCTTAGTAGTAGTTGGCGGATTGAGCTCCTATAATTCACCCCTCCACTTT
abundance: few; v_gene: TRBV12-3/TRBV12-4; j_gene: TRBJ1-6; d_gene: .; CDR3aa: CASSLNGPPLHF; CDR3nt: TGTGCCAGCAGCTTAAACGGGCCACCCCTCCACTTT
abundance: few; v_gene: TRBV6-2/TRBV6-3; j_gene: TRBJ2-7; d_gene: TRBD1; CDR3aa: CASSYSKASQGGYEQYF; CDR3nt: TGTGCCAGCAGTTACTCGAAAGCTTCACAGGGGGGCTACGAGCAGTACTTC
abundance: medium-sized; v_gene: TRBV6-1; j_gene: TRBJ1-5; d_gene: .; CDR3aa: CASSERGVYQPQHF; CDR3nt: TGTGCCAGCAGTGAAAGGGGGGTTTATCAGCCCCAGCATTTT
abundance: .; v_gene: TRBV18; j_gene: TRBJ2-3; d_gene: TRBD2; CDR3aa: CASSPLAGGSDTQYF; CDR3nt: TGTGCCAGCTCACCACTAGCGGGAGGATCAGATACGCAGTATTTT
abundance: .; v_gene: TRBV6-1; j_gene: TRBJ1-5; d_gene: .; CDR3aa: CASSRGLTGNHPQHF; CDR3nt: TGTGCCAGCAGCCGAGGGTTGACGGGCAATCATCCCCAGCATTTT
abundance: few; v_gene: TRBV19; j_gene: TRBJ2-1; d_gene: TRBD1; CDR3aa: CATRQGILSHNEQFF; CDR3nt: TGTGCCACTCGACAGGGTATCTTGAGTCACAATGAGCAGTTCTTC
abundance: few; v_gene: TRBV6-2/TRBV6-3; j_gene: TRBJ2-5; d_gene: .; CDR3aa: CASSYSGSARETQYF; CDR3nt: TGTGCCAGCAGTTACTCTGGCAGTGCCCGTGAGACCCAGTACTTC
abundance: .; v_gene: TRBV12-3/TRBV12-4; j_gene: TRBJ2-7; d_gene: TRBD2; CDR3aa: CASSFSGAGGAYEQYF; CDR3nt: TGTGCCAGCAGTTTTTCAGGGGCGGGAGGAGCCTACGAGCAGTACTTC
abundance: medium-sized; v_gene: TRBV4-2; j_gene: TRBJ2-7; d_gene: TRBD2; CDR3aa: CASSPTASGSSYEQYF; CDR3nt: TGTGCCAGCAGCCCCACAGCGAGCGGGAGCTCCTACGAGCAGTACTTC
abundance: many; v_gene: TRBV5-1; j_gene: TRBJ2-1; d_gene: TRBD1; CDR3aa: CASSLNPADRDQFF; CDR3nt: TGCGCCAGCAGCTTGAACCCCGCGGACAGGGATCAGTTCTTC
abundance: few; v_gene: TRBV10-3; j_gene: TRBJ2-3; d_gene: TRBD2; CDR3aa: CAIIPQGTSGSTYTQYF; CDR3nt: TGTGCCATCATACCCCAAGGGACTAGCGGGAGCACATATACGCAGTATTTT
abundance: .; v_gene: TRBV4-1; j_gene: TRBJ2-3; d_gene: .; CDR3aa: CASSPGPVRDTQYF; CDR3nt: TGCGCCAGCAGCCCCGGGCCCGTCAGAGATACGCAGTATTTT
abundance: .; v_gene: TRBV11-2; j_gene: TRBJ2-3; d_gene: .; CDR3aa: CASSWKGRDADTQYF; CDR3nt: TGTGCCAGCAGCTGGAAGGGGCGGGATGCAGATACGCAGTATTTT
abundance: once; v_gene: TRBV11-1; j_gene: TRBJ2-1; d_gene: .; CDR3aa: CASSSVGGSYNEQFF; CDR3nt: TGTGCCAGCAGCTCTGTGGGGGGCTCCTACAATGAGCAGTTCTTC
abundance: few; v_gene: TRBV10-1; j_gene: TRBJ2-1; d_gene: .; CDR3aa: CASSESYSDEQFF; CDR3nt: TGCGCCAGCAGTGAGTCGTATTCCGATGAGCAGTTCTTC
abundance: few; v_gene: TRBV12-3/TRBV12-4; j_gene: TRBJ1-2; d_gene: TRBD1; CDR3aa: CASRPTGAGDYGYTF; CDR3nt: TGTGCCAGCAGACCGACAGGGGCGGGCGACTATGGCTACACCTTC
abundance: .; v_gene: TRBV2; j_gene: TRBJ2-6; d_gene: .; CDR3aa: CASSEPPGANVLTF; CDR3nt: TGTGCCAGCAGTGAGCCCCCCGGGGCCAACGTCCTGACTTTC
abundance: medium-sized; v_gene: TRBV7-2; j_gene: TRBJ2-2; d_gene: .; CDR3aa: CASSLMAATGELFF; CDR3nt: TGTGCCAGCAGCTTAATGGCAGCCACCGGGGAGCTGTTTTTT
abundance: many; v_gene: TRBV20-1; j_gene: TRBJ1-1; d_gene: .; CDR3aa: CSASGNTVTEAFF; CDR3nt: TGCAGTGCTTCTGGTAATACGGTCACTGAAGCTTTCTTT
abundance: medium-sized; v_gene: TRBV6-1; j_gene: TRBJ1-5; d_gene: .; CDR3aa: CASSAGPNQPQHF; CDR3nt: TGTGCCAGCAGTGCAGGGCCCAATCAGCCCCAGCATTTT
abundance: many; v_gene: TRBV11-2; j_gene: TRBJ2-5; d_gene: .; CDR3aa: CASSLYRSGETQYF; CDR3nt: TGTGCCAGCAGCTTATATAGGTCGGGGGAGACCCAGTACTTC
abundance: many; v_gene: TRBV2; j_gene: TRBJ1-1; d_gene: .; CDR3aa: CACQRQVNTEAFF; CDR3nt: TGTGCCTGCCAAAGACAGGTGAACACTGAAGCTTTCTTT
abundance: .; v_gene: TRBV6-1; j_gene: TRBJ1-2; d_gene: .; CDR3aa: CASSGGQYSYGYTF; CDR3nt: TGTGCCAGCAGTGGTGGACAGTATTCCTATGGCTACACCTTC
abundance: few; v_gene: TRBV6-1; j_gene: TRBJ2-3; d_gene: TRBD2; CDR3aa: CEGSGSLGTDTQYF; CDR3nt: TGTGAAGGGAGCGGGAGCCTCGGCACAGATACGCAGTATTTT
abundance: .; v_gene: TRBV29-1; j_gene: TRBJ1-1; d_gene: .; CDR3aa: CSVEDNRSGPEAFF; CDR3nt: TGCAGCGTTGAAGATAATAGGTCGGGCCCAGAAGCTTTCTTT